Below are 5 T cell receptor beta chains sequenced from a single sample in a study of shared clonotypes between healthy human individuals (dated by TCRdb to 2018 to 2021). The library was prepared using the immunoSEQ multiplex PCR assay. Here the immuneACCESS table is served through TCRdb, limited to in-frame sequences with V and J called. Missing clones are a known gap in these copies; in checked studies unresolved V genes cover under half, and the rest lacks a known reason. The sample includes 1.4 million to 1.5 million clones, with more than 95% observed a single time. The leading ten clones occupy 1% to 1.5% of the sample. Sequencing was carried out using naive CD4+ T cells sorted from blood. The cell subset or site label corresponds to: CD45RA+ positively selected. These receptors were taken from a man aged 25 to 40 in good health.

This clone was seen once. This chain connects TRBV2 to TRBJ2-7; 8 nucleotides line up with TRBD1. The CDR3 totals 14 residues. With 4 bases clipped from V and 3 bases from J, the junction kept 5 bases outside the gene matches. Germline V gene data show CDR1 as SNHLY and CDR2 as FYNNEI. CDR3 protein: CASSGQQGVYEQYF. In nucleotides, the CDR3 is TGTGCCAGCAGTGGGCAACAGGGGGTCTACGAGCAGTACTTC.

The chain has TRBV9 and TRBJ2-1, with 14 bases matching TRBD2. The CDR3 extends over 17 amino acids. V trimming: 2 bases; J trimming: 6 bases; junction bases outside the gene matches: 7. The germline CDR1 and CDR2 sequences are SGDLS and YYNGEE. CDR3 residues: CASSVRLAGGPGNEQFF. The CDR3 DNA sequence: TGTGCCAGCAGCGTTCGACTAGCGGGAGGGCCTGGCAATGAGCAGTTCTTC.

This chain joins TRBV19 and TRBJ2-7; perhaps TRBD1 as D (6 bases). Germline V gives CDR1 LNHDA, CDR2 SQIVND (reference sequence). V was pared by 6 bases and J by 1 base, with 13 bases between. This CDR3 spans 14 amino acids. This CDR3 reads CASRLQGGSYEQYF. DNA for the CDR3: TGTGCCAGTAGGTTACAAGGGGGATCCTACGAGCAGTACTTC.

The chain couples TRBV7-2 to TRBJ1-4, with a tentative D call TRBD1 (5 bases). The V and J ends lost 1 base and 5 bases respectively, with 11 bases between them. This CDR3 contains 15 residues. The germline V gene has CDR1 SGHTA and CDR2 FQGNSA. The CDR3 DNA follows: TGTGCCAGCAGCTTAGTGGGGGTTAGCAATGAAAAACTGTTTTTT. Protein: CASSLVGVSNEKLFF.

This clone was counted once. The genes are TRBV6-1 and TRBJ2-7; 9 bases agree with TRBD1. The germline V gene encodes CDR1 MNHNS and CDR2 SASEGT. This CDR3 spans 15 amino acids. V gave up 7 bases and J gave up 2 bases; unmatched junction bases: 9. This chain's CDR3 is CASKGQGLITYEQYF. CDR3 nucleotides: TGTGCCAGCAAAGGACAGGGGCTGATTACCTACGAGCAGTACTTC.